These T cell receptor beta chains were read from a single sample in a study of shared clonotypes between healthy human individuals. This table comes from immunoSEQ multiplex PCR, and its TCRdb copy is limited to in-frame clones, with some not included. The sample comprises about 1.1 million clones, roughly 80% of which are singletons, and 0.85% to 1% rests with the top ten. The sample taken for sequencing was memory CD4+ T cells from PBMCs. The receptors originated from a man younger than 30 in good health. Some clones in this sample may be carry-over from other donors' samples. The CDR3 runs from the conserved cysteine through the conserved F or W. The D gene is left open where the match is weak. Expanded clones get a size class; other rows say once, few or many, or leave the size out.

>TRBJ2-7|TRBD1|.|TRBV28
CASSRTGNSYEQYF
TGTGCCAGCAGCCGGACAGGGAACTCCTACGAGCAGTACTTC
>TRBJ2-5|.|.|TRBV29-1
CSVAPQGSKETQYF
TGCAGCGTTGCCCCACAGGGATCCAAGGAGACCCAGTACTTC
>TRBJ1-2|TRBD1|.|TRBV28
CAILSTIGQGYYGYTF
TGTGCCATCCTATCGACAATCGGACAGGGCTACTATGGCTACACCTTC
>TRBJ1-2|.|few|TRBV5-4
CASSWYGNYGYTF
TGTGCCAGCAGCTGGTACGGGAACTATGGCTACACCTTC
>TRBJ2-1|TRBD2|.|TRBV11-3
CASSLKDSGAPRLFF
TGTGCCAGCAGCTTAAAGGATAGCGGGGCGCCACGTCTGTTCTTC
>TRBJ2-7|.|.|TRBV18
CASSPPGETYEQYF
TGTGCCAGCTCACCCCCTGGCGAGACCTACGAGCAGTACTTC
>TRBJ1-2|TRBD1|once|TRBV7-2
CASSRPTGVNGYTF
TGTGCCAGCAGCCGACCAACAGGGGTGAATGGCTACACCTTC
>TRBJ1-3|.|.|TRBV30
CAWSVLQAGINSGNTIYF
TGTGCCTGGAGTGTATTACAGGCAGGGATCAACTCTGGAAACACCATATATTTT
>TRBJ2-3|.|.|TRBV6-1
CASSEEQAQYF
TGTGCCAGCAGTGAAGAACAAGCGCAGTATTTT
>TRBJ1-6|TRBD1|once|TRBV28
CASTPDRAASPLHF
TGTGCCAGCACCCCAGACAGGGCGGCTTCACCCCTCCACTTT
>TRBJ1-1|TRBD1|once|TRBV5-1
CASSSTTGGTEAFF
TGCGCCAGCAGCTCCACGACAGGGGGGACTGAAGCTTTCTTT
>TRBJ2-1|TRBD2|.|TRBV10-3
CAISQTSAGSEQFF
TGTGCCATCAGCCAGACTAGCGCGGGGAGTGAGCAGTTCTTC
>TRBJ1-1|TRBD1|.|TRBV6-6
CASSYEGAGTEAFF
TGTGCCAGCAGTTACGAGGGGGCCGGAACTGAAGCTTTCTTT
>TRBJ2-4|TRBD2|.|TRBV27
CASSPYGAGDAKNIQYF
TGTGCCAGCAGTCCCTATGGGGCGGGAGACGCCAAAAACATTCAGTACTTC
>TRBJ2-1|.|.|TRBV15
CATSTLADLYNEQFF
TGTGCCACCAGCACCTTAGCAGACCTCTACAATGAGCAGTTCTTC
>TRBJ1-1|TRBD1|.|TRBV5-4
CASSTPGQGLRTEAFF
TGTGCCAGCAGCACCCCGGGACAGGGCTTACGGACTGAAGCTTTCTTT
>TRBJ2-1|TRBD2|.|TRBV30
CACGGSRNNEQFF
TGTGCCTGCGGCGGGAGTAGAAACAATGAGCAGTTCTTC
>TRBJ1-5|.|.|TRBV7-2
CASSPSRDQPQHF
TGTGCCAGCAGCCCGAGTCGGGATCAGCCCCAGCATTTT
>TRBJ1-2|TRBD1|.|TRBV28
CASRPQGATAYGYTF
TGTGCCAGCAGACCACAGGGGGCGACCGCCTATGGCTACACCTTC
>TRBJ1-1|.|.|TRBV2
CASSDFDEAFF
TGTGCCAGCAGTGACTTCGATGAAGCTTTCTTT
>TRBJ2-7|.|.|TRBV4-1
CASSQGIRVYEQYF
TGCGCCAGCAGCCAAGGCATTCGGGTCTACGAGCAGTACTTC
>TRBJ2-1|TRBD2|.|TRBV10-2
CASRARWSGRDNEQFF
TGCGCCAGCAGGGCGAGGTGGAGCGGGAGAGACAATGAGCAGTTCTTC
>TRBJ2-1|.|few|TRBV4-3
CASSLALSFNNEQFF
TGCGCCAGCAGCCTGGCCCTATCTTTTAACAATGAGCAGTTCTTC
>TRBJ2-7|TRBD1|.|TRBV5-1
CATSRTGSREPSYEQYF
TGCGCCACCTCGAGGACAGGGTCGAGGGAGCCCTCCTACGAGCAGTACTTC
>TRBJ2-1|TRBD2|.|TRBV25-1
CASSEFQTGGAYNEQFF
TGTGCCAGCAGTGAATTTCAAACGGGAGGCGCCTACAATGAGCAGTTCTTC
>TRBJ2-1|.|once|TRBV23-1
CASSQKLIGGNEQFF
TGCGCCAGCAGTCAAAAGCTAATAGGAGGGAATGAGCAGTTCTTC
>TRBJ2-1|.|.|TRBV18
CASSPGTDPYNEQFF
TGTGCCAGCTCACCAGGGACGGACCCCTACAATGAGCAGTTCTTC
>TRBJ2-7|.|.|TRBV27
CASSLSAGRLGEQYF
TGTGCCAGCAGTTTATCAGCAGGGAGGTTGGGCGAGCAGTACTTC
>TRBJ2-3|.|.|TRBV5-6
CASSLGGPTGTDTQYF
TGTGCCAGCAGCTTGGGAGGGCCTACCGGCACAGATACGCAGTATTTT
>TRBJ2-7|.|.|TRBV5-1
CASSPFRGEGSEQYF
TGCGCCAGCAGTCCCTTCAGGGGGGAGGGCTCCGAGCAGTACTTC
>TRBJ2-7|TRBD2|.|TRBV7-2
CASSLVAGGNYEQYF
TGTGCCAGCAGCTTAGTTGCGGGAGGTAACTACGAGCAGTACTTC
>TRBJ1-3|.|.|TRBV5-1
CASSSGGASSGNTIYF
TGCGCCAGCAGCTCCGGGGGGGCAAGCTCTGGAAACACCATATATTTT
>TRBJ2-2|.|once|TRBV6-1
CASSPDRQHTGELFF
TGTGCCAGCAGCCCCGACAGGCAGCACACCGGGGAGCTGTTTTTT
>TRBJ2-6|.|.|TRBV9
CASSNAGSGANVLTF
TGTGCCAGCAGCAACGCAGGCTCTGGGGCCAACGTCCTGACTTTC
>TRBJ1-2|.|few|TRBV7-2
CASSFSLTNYGYTF
TGTGCCAGCAGCTTTTCCCTAACTAACTATGGCTACACCTTC
>TRBJ2-7|.|.|TRBV27
CASGRAGESYEQYF
TGTGCCAGCGGGCGGGCAGGGGAATCCTACGAGCAGTACTTC
>TRBJ2-5|TRBD2|.|TRBV27
CASSLSGTSGAVYF
TGTGCCAGCAGTCTGTCCGGGACTAGCGGGGCGGTGTACTTC
>TRBJ2-1|.|.|TRBV11-2
CASTYYNEQFF
TGTGCCAGCACATACTACAATGAGCAGTTCTTC
>TRBJ2-7|.|.|TRBV7-3
CASSLNPSYEQYF
TGTGCCAGCAGCTTAAACCCCTCCTACGAGCAGTACTTC
>TRBJ1-1|.|.|TRBV4-1
CASSQEGIGRNTEAFF
TGCGCCAGCAGCCAAGAGGGAATCGGCCGGAACACTGAAGCTTTCTTT
>TRBJ1-3|.|.|TRBV2
CASSEGFWLYPAGNTIYF
TGTGCCAGCAGTGAAGGGTTTTGGCTCTATCCGGCTGGAAACACCATATATTTT
>TRBJ1-4|.|once|TRBV28
CASSFREHKLFF
TGTGCCAGCAGTTTTCGTGAGCACAAACTGTTTTTT
>TRBJ2-7|TRBD2|.|TRBV5-4
CASSPAGGRVEQYF
TGTGCCAGCAGCCCGGCGGGGGGCCGGGTCGAGCAGTACTTC
>TRBJ1-5|.|.|TRBV7-8
CASSLGPGLINQPQHF
TGTGCCAGCAGCTTAGGGCCGGGACTTATCAATCAGCCCCAGCATTTT
>TRBJ2-5|TRBD1|.|TRBV6-5
CASSRDREGETQYF
TGTGCCAGCTCTAGGGACAGGGAGGGAGAGACCCAGTACTTC
>TRBJ2-7|.|.|TRBV28
CASSLVWGVAEIYEQYF
TGTGCCAGCAGTTTAGTTTGGGGAGTAGCGGAGATCTACGAGCAGTACTTC
>TRBJ2-6|.|.|TRBV19
CASQNSGANVLTF
TGTGCCAGTCAGAACTCTGGGGCCAACGTCCTGACTTTC
>TRBJ2-7|.|.|TRBV25-1
CASSLSAGTYEQYF
TGTGCCAGCAGCCTCAGCGCAGGGACCTACGAGCAGTACTTC
>TRBJ2-5|TRBD1|.|TRBV11-1
CASSLRTGGEETQYF
TGTGCCAGCAGCCTCCGGACAGGGGGCGAGGAGACCCAGTACTTC
>TRBJ2-7|.|few|TRBV28
CATPRSYEQYF
TGTGCCACCCCAAGGTCCTACGAGCAGTACTTC
>TRBJ2-3|TRBD2|few|TRBV11-2
CASSLMSSGGSDTQYF
TGTGCCAGCAGCTTAATGAGCAGCGGGGGGTCAGATACGCAGTATTTT
>TRBJ1-2|TRBD1|.|TRBV7-2
CASSSPPFDRDPDYGYTF
TGTGCCAGCAGCTCCCCGCCGTTCGACAGGGATCCAGACTATGGCTACACCTTC
>TRBJ2-7|.|many|TRBV5-6
CASSFPGGHDEQYF
TGTGCCAGCAGCTTTCCTGGGGGTCATGACGAGCAGTACTTC